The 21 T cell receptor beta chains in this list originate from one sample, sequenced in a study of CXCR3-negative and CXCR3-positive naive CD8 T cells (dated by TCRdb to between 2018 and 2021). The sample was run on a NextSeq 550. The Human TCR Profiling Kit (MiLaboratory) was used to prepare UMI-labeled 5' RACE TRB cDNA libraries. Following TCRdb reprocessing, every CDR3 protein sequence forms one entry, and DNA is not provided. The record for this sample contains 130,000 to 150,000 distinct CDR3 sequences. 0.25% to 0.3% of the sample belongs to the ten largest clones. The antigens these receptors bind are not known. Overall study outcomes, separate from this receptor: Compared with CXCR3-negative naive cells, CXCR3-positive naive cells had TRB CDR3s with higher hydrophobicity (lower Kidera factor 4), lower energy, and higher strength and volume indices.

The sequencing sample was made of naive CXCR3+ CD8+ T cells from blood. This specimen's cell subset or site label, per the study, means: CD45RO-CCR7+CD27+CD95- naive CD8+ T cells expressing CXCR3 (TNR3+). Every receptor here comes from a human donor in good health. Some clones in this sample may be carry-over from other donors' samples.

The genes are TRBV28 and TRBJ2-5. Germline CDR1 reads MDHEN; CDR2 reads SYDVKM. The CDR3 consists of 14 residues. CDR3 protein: CASSLSVHKETQYF.

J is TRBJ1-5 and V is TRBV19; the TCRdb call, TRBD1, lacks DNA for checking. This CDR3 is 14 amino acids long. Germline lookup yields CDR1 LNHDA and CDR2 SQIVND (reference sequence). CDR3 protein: CASSIGQGPQPQHF.

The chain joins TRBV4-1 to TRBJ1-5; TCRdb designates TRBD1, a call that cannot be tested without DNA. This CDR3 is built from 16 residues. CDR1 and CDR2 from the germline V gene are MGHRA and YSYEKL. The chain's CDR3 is CASSQVSGVSNQPQHF.

Here the CDR3 reads CSVTGLAGEVSYEQYF. The chain recombines TRBV29-1 with TRBJ2-7; without DNA, the TCRdb call of TRBD2 cannot be checked. The CDR3 spans 16 residues. Germline loops: CDR1 SQVTM, CDR2 ANQGSEA.

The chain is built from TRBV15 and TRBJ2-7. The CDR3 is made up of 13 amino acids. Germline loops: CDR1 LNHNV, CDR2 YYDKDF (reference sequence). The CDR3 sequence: CATSRDFRDEQYF. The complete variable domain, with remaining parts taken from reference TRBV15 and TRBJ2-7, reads DAMVIQNPRYQVTQFGKPVTLSCSQTLNHNVMYWYQQKSSQAPKLLFHYYDKDFNNEADTPDNFQSRRPNTSFCFLDIRSPGLGDTAMYLCATSRDFRDEQYFGPGTRLTVT.

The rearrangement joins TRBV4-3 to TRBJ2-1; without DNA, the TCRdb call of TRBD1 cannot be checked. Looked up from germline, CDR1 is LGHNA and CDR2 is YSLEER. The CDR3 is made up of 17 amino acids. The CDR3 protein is CASSQDGARDSYNEQFF.

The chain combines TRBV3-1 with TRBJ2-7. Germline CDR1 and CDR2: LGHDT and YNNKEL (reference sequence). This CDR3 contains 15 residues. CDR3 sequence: CASSQDLSSSYEQYF.

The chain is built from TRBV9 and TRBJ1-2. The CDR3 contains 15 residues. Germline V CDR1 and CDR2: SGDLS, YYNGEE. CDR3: CASSVAYSSTDGYTF. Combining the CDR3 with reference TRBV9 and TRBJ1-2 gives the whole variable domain DSGVTQTPKHLITATGQRVTLRCSPRSGDLSVYWYQQSLDQGLQFLIQYYNGEERAKGNILERFSAQQFPDLHSELNLSSLELGDSALYFCASSVAYSSTDGYTFGSGTRLTVV.

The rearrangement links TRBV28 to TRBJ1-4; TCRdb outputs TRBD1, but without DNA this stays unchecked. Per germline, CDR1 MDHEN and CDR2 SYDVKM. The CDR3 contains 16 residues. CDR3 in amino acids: CASSLIGGASSGKLFF.

Here the CDR3 reads CASSTKKLGQVDPYEQYF. This chain links TRBV21-1 with TRBJ2-7; TCRdb's D gene call, TRBD1, goes unchecked for lack of DNA. TRBV21-1 is a pseudogene segment. The CDR3 has 18 amino acids.

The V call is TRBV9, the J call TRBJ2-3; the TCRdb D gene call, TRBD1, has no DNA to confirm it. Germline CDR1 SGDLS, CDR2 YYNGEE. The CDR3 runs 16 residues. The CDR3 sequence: CASSPTALRPSDTQYF.

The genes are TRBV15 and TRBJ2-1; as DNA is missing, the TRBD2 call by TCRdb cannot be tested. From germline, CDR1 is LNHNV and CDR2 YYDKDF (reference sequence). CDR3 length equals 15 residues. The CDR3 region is CATSTGTSPPDEQFF.

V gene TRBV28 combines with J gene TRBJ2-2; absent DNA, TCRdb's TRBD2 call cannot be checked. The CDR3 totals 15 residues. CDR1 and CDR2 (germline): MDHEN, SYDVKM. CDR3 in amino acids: CASSLRLAGGGELFF.

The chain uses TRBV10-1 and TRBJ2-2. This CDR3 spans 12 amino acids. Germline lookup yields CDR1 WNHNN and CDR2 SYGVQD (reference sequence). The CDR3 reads CASSGPTGELFF.

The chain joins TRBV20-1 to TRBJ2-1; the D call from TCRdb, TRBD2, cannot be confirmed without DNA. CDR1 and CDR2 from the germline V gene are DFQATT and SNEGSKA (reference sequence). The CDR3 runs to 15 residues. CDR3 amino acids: CSARPLAGTPNEQFF.

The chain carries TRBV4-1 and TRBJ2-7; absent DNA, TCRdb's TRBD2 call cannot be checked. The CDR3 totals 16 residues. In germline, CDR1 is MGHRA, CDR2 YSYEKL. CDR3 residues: CASSQEGSSGGYEQYF.

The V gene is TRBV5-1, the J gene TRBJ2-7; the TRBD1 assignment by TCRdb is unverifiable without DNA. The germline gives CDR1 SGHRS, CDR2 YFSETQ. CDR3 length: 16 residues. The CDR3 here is CASSLLTGTIPYEQYF. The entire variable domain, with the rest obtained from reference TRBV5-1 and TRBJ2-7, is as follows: KAGVTQTPRYLIKTRGQQVTLSCSPISGHRSVSWYQQTPGQGLQFLFEYFSETQRNKGNFPGRFSGRQFSNSRSEMNVSTLELGDSALYLCASSLLTGTIPYEQYFGPGTRLTVT.

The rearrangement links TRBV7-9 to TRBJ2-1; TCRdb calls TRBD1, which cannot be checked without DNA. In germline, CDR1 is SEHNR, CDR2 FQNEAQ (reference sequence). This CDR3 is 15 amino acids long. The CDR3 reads CASSLPGGLRGEQFF. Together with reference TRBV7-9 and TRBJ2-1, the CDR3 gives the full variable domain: DTGVSQNPRHKITKRGQNVTFRCDPISEHNRLYWYRQTLGQGPEFLTYFQNEAQLEKSRLLSDRFSAERPKGSFSTLEIQRTEQGDSAMYLCASSLPGGLRGEQFFGPGTRLTVL.

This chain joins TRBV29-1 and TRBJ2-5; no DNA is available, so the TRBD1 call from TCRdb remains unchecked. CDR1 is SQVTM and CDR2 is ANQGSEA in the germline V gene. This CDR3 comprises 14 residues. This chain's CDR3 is CSVVTPTGQETQYF.

The CDR3 is CSVVAGGLNTGEPFF. The chain uses TRBV29-1 and TRBJ2-2; checking the TCRdb D call of TRBD2 is not possible without DNA. The germline gives CDR1 SQVTM, CDR2 ANQGSEA. The CDR3 extends over 15 amino acids.

This CDR3 is CASSVATSAVNYGYTF. The chain employs TRBV9 and TRBJ1-2. The CDR3 covers 16 residues. Germline V CDR1 and CDR2: SGDLS, YYNGEE.